The clone carrying this T cell receptor (beta chain) occurred a few times. Trimming took 5 bases from V and 6 from J; bases not matched to a gene: 13. CDR1 is SEHNR and CDR2 is FQNEAQ in the germline V gene (reference sequence). This CDR3 has 15 residues. Each CDR3 protein gets one entry after TCRdb re-called the RT-PCR reads with MiXCR. The sample has about 700,000 distinct CDR3 sequences, approximately 14% seen once. The chain recombines TRBV7-9 with TRBJ2-7; 7 bases agree with TRBD2. Sequencing used memory CD4+ T cells from blood. This receptor was identified in a female donor in good health, serving as a healthy control. The CDR3 loop is CASSLAGTTPPEQYF. CDR3 coding DNA: TGTGCCAGCAGCCTCGCCGGGACTACCCCGCCCGAGCAGTACTTC.